A selection of T cell receptor beta chains follows, all from one sample in a study of OX40 agonist ivuxolimab in advanced cancers. The repertoire was sequenced with immunoSEQ multiplex PCR; TCRdb's copy has only in-frame clones and lacks some. Here the sample spans around 100,000 clones, approximately 91% being singletons. Sequenced here: CD4+ or CD8+ T cells sorted from blood, sampled in a trial of the OX40 agonist ivuxolimab. The receptors derive from an adult with an advanced solid tumor such as melanoma, head and neck, liver or kidney cancer. CDR3s include the opening cysteine and the closing phenylalanine or tryptophan. D genes are given only for firm matches. Clone size is stated in some rows and not others, as once, few, many or a class when expanded.

v_gene: TRBV6-6
len: 15
j_gene: TRBJ2-5
d_gene: NA
abundance: NA
CDR3nt: TGTGCCAGCAGTTACTCAGCCGCAGACCAAGAGACCCAGTACTTC
CDR3aa: CASSYSAADQETQYF

v_gene: TRBV10-3
len: 14
j_gene: TRBJ1-4
d_gene: TRBD1
abundance: NA
CDR3nt: TGTGCCATCAGGGGGGACAGGTATAATGAAAAACTGTTTTTT
CDR3aa: CAIRGDRYNEKLFF

v_gene: TRBV5-1
len: 13
j_gene: TRBJ1-2
d_gene: NA
abundance: NA
CDR3nt: TGCGCCAGCAAGACGGGGGGGCCCTATGGCTACACCTTC
CDR3aa: CASKTGGPYGYTF

v_gene: TRBV30
len: 14
j_gene: TRBJ2-2
d_gene: NA
abundance: NA
CDR3nt: TGTGCCTGGAGTGTATCCCGCTGGACCGGGGAGCTGTTTTTT
CDR3aa: CAWSVSRWTGELFF

v_gene: TRBV6-5
len: 14
j_gene: TRBJ2-7
d_gene: TRBD2
abundance: NA
CDR3nt: TGTGCCAGCAGTCATGCTAGCGGGAGCGCCGAGCAGTACTTC
CDR3aa: CASSHASGSAEQYF

v_gene: TRBV5-1
len: 15
j_gene: TRBJ2-1
d_gene: TRBD2
abundance: NA
CDR3nt: TGCGCCAGCGCCAAGCGACTAGCTGCCTCAAATGAGCAGTTCTTC
CDR3aa: CASAKRLAASNEQFF

v_gene: TRBV19
len: 13
j_gene: TRBJ1-2
d_gene: NA
abundance: NA
CDR3nt: TGTGCCAGTATCGCCTCGACAGGCGAGGGCTACACCTTC
CDR3aa: CASIASTGEGYTF

v_gene: TRBV6-1
len: 11
j_gene: TRBJ1-4
d_gene: NA
abundance: NA
CDR3nt: TGTGCCAGCAGCACTAATGAAAAACTGTTTTTT
CDR3aa: CASSTNEKLFF

v_gene: TRBV5-8
len: 16
j_gene: TRBJ2-5
d_gene: TRBD2
abundance: NA
CDR3nt: TGTGCCAGCAGCCCAGGACTAGCGGGTGTAGTAGAGACCCAGTACTTC
CDR3aa: CASSPGLAGVVETQYF

v_gene: TRBV5-1
len: 15
j_gene: TRBJ1-2
d_gene: TRBD1
abundance: NA
CDR3nt: TGCGCCAGCAGCTTCACAGGGGATCTTCTCTATGGCTACACCTTC
CDR3aa: CASSFTGDLLYGYTF

v_gene: TRBV28
len: 14
j_gene: TRBJ1-2
d_gene: TRBD1
abundance: NA
CDR3nt: TGTGCCAGCAGGGGTACAGGGGTGGTTTATGGCTACACCTTC
CDR3aa: CASRGTGVVYGYTF

v_gene: TRBV19
len: 16
j_gene: TRBJ2-5
d_gene: TRBD1
abundance: NA
CDR3nt: TGTGCCAGTAGTATAAGAGCAGGGGGCGTCCAAGAGACCCAGTACTTC
CDR3aa: CASSIRAGGVQETQYF

v_gene: TRBV9
len: 17
j_gene: TRBJ1-2
d_gene: NA
abundance: NA
CDR3nt: TGTGCCAGCAGCTCCACAGGGCTGGCCCTTACTAACTATGGCTACACCTTC
CDR3aa: CASSSTGLALTNYGYTF

v_gene: TRBV9
len: 15
j_gene: TRBJ2-2
d_gene: NA
abundance: NA
CDR3nt: TGTGCCAGCGGATTAAGGGATACGTACACCGGGGAGCTGTTTTTT
CDR3aa: CASGLRDTYTGELFF

v_gene: TRBV9
len: 15
j_gene: TRBJ2-5
d_gene: NA
abundance: NA
CDR3nt: TGTGCCAGCAGCGTAGGTGAGGGGATTGTAGAGACCCAGTACTTC
CDR3aa: CASSVGEGIVETQYF

v_gene: TRBV27
len: 15
j_gene: TRBJ2-5
d_gene: NA
abundance: NA
CDR3nt: TGTGCCAGCAGTCTACTCCGGGGCCCACAAGAGACCCAGTACTTC
CDR3aa: CASSLLRGPQETQYF

v_gene: TRBV10-3
len: 15
j_gene: TRBJ1-1
d_gene: NA
abundance: once
CDR3nt: TGTGCCATCACCGCATCGCCAGGTTCGGGCACTGAAGCTTTCTTT
CDR3aa: CAITASPGSGTEAFF